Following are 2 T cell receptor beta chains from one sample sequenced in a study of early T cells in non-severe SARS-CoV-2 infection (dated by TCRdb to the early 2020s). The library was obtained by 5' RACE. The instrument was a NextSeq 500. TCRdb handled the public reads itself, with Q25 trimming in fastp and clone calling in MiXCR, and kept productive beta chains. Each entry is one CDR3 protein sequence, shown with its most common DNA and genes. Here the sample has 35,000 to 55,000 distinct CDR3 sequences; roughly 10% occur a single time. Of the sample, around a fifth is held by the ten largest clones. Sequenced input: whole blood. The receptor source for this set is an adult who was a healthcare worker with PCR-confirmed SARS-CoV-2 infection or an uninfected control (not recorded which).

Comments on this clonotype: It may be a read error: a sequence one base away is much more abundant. CDR3 loop: CASSLYLAGETQYF. DNA of the CDR3: TGTGCCAGCAGTTTATACTTAGCGGGAGAGACCCAGTACTTC. The J gene is TRBJ2-5, the V gene TRBV28, with 7 bases that match TRBD2. The CDR3 has 14 residues. The germline V gene has CDR1 MDHEN and CDR2 SYDVKM. The J segment lost 4 bases and the V segment lost 1 base, leaving 3 bases of the junction unmatched.

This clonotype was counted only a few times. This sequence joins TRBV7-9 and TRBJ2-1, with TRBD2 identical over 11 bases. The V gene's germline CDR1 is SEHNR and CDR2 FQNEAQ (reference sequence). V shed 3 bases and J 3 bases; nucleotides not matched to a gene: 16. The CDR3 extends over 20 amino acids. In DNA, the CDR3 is TGTGCCAGCAGCTTCGCACGCCACGTCGGACTAGCGGGCAACTACAATGAGCAGTTCTTC. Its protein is CASSFARHVGLAGNYNEQFF.